This T cell receptor (beta chain) was recorded in a study of blood T cell repertoires in COVID-19. Study as a whole: COVID-19 samples collected from the United States, Italy and Spain covered acute and convalescent phases. T cells, B-cell-depleted T cells, or PBMCs supplied cDNA or gDNA.

In the study's own analysis: Amplification of reference gene primers provided the estimated nucleated cell counts. Assay used: immunoSEQ multiplex PCR; TCRdb lists only in-frame clones, some missing. V and J calls and clone size come straight from that table; D and trimming were deduced from the DNA. The data contain approximately 90,000 clones, approximately 80% of them singletons. The V end was cut by 3 bases, the J end by 3 bases, with 8 bases between. The CDR3 has 13 residues. The TCR was taken from a human donor in a cohort sampled during active COVID-19. The specimen was peripheral blood. The chain carries TRBV12-3 or TRBV12-4 and TRBJ1-1; D remains ambiguous. CDR3 sequence reads: CASSFQRHTEAFF. The CDR3 nucleotides are TGTGCCAGCAGTTTTCAGCGACACACTGAAGCTTTCTTT.